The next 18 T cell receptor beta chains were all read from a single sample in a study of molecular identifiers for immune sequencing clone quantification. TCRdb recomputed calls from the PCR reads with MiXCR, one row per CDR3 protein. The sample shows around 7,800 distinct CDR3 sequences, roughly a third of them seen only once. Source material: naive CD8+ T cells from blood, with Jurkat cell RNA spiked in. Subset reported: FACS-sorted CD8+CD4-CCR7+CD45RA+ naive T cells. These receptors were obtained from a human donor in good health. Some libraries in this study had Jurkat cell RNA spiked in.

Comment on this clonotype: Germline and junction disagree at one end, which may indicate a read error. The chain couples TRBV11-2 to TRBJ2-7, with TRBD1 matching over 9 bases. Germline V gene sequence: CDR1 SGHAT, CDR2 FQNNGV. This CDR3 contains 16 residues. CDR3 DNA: TGTGCCGGCAGCTGGGGCGGGACAGGGAAAATGTACGAGCAGTACTTC. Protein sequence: CAGSWGGTGKMYEQYF.

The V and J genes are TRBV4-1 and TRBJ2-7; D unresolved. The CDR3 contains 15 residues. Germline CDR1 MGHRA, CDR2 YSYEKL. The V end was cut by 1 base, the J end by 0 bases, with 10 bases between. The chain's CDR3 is CASSQGPLSSYEQYF. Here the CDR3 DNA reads TGCGCCAGCAGCCAAGGCCCACTCAGCTCCTACGAGCAGTACTTC.

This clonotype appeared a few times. The CDR3 reads CASSARTGGNQPQHF. In DNA, the CDR3 is TGTGCCAGCAGTGCCCGGACAGGGGGGAATCAGCCCCAGCATTTT. V is TRBV6-5 and J is TRBJ1-5; TRBD1 matches at 10 bases. The junction had 5 bases not matched to a gene; V was cut back by 5 bases and J by 4 bases. Germline loops: CDR1 MNHEY, CDR2 SVGAGI. The CDR3 spans 15 residues.

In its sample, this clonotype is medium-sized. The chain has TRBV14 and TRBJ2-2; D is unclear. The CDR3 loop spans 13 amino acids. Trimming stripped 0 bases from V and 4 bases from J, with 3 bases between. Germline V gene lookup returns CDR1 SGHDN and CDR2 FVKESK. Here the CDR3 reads CASSQDPTGELFF. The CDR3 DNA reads TGTGCCAGCAGCCAAGACCCCACCGGGGAGCTGTTTTTT.

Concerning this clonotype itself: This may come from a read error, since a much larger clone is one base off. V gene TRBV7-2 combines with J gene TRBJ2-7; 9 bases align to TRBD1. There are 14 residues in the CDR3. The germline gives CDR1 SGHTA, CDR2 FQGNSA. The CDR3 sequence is CASSPGTGPYAQYF. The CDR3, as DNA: TGTGCCAGCAGCCCGGGGACAGGGCCGTACGCGCAGTACTTC. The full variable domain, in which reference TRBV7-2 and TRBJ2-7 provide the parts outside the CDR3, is GAGVSQSPSNKVTEKGKDVELRCDPISGHTALYWYRQSLGQGLEFLIYFQGNSAPDKSGLPSDRFSAERTGGSVSTLTIQRTQQEDSAVYLCASSPGTGPYAQYFGPGTRLTVT.

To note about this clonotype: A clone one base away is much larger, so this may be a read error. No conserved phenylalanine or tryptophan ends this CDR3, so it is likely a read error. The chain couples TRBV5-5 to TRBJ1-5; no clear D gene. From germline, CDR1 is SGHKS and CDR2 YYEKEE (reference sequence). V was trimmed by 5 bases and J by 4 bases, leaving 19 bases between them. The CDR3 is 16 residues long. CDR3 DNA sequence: TGTGCCAGCAGTCCTGACGAGGCGGGTGGTAATCAGCCCCAGCATCTT. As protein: CASSPDEAGGNQPQHL.

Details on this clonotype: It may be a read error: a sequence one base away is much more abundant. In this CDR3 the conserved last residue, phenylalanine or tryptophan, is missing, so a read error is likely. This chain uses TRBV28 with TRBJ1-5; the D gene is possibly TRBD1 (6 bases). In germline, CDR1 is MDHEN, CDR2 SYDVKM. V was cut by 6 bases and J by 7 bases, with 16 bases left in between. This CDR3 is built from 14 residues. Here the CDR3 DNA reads TGTGCCAGCAGCGGACAGTCGCCGCGGCAGCCCCAGCATATT. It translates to CASSGQSPRQPQHI.

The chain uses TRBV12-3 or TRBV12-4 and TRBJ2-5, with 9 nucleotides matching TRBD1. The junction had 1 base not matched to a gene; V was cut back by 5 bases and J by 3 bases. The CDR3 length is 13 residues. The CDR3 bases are TGTGCCAGCAGTAGACAGGGGGAAGAGACCCAGTACTTC. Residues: CASSRQGEETQYF.

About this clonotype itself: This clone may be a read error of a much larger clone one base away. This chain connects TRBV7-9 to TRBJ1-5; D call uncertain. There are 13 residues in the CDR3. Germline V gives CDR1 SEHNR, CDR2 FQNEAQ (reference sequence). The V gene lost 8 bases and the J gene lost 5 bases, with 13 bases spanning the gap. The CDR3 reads CASGPDGDQPQHF. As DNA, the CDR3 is TGTGCCAGCGGCCCCGACGGGGATCAGCCCCAGCATTTT.

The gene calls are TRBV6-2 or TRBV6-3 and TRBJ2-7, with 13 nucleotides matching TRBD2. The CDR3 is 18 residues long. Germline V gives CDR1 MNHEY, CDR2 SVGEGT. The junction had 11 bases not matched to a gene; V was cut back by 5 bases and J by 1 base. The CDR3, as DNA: TGTGCCAGCAGTCCCGGACTAGCGGGAGTTTGGGTGTCCTACGAGCAGTACTTC. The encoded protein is CASSPGLAGVWVSYEQYF.

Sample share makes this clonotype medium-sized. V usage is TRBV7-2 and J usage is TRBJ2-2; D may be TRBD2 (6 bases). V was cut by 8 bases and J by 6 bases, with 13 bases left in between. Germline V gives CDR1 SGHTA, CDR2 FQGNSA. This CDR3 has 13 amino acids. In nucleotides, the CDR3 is TGTGCCAGCGCGCGGCGGGGTCCCGGGGAGCTGTTTTTT. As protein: CASARRGPGELFF.

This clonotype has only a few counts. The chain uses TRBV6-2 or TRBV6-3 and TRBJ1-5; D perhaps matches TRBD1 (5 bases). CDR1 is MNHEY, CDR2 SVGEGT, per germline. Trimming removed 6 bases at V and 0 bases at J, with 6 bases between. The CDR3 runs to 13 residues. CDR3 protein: CASRDISNQPQHF. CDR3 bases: TGTGCCAGCAGGGACATTAGCAATCAGCCCCAGCATTTT.

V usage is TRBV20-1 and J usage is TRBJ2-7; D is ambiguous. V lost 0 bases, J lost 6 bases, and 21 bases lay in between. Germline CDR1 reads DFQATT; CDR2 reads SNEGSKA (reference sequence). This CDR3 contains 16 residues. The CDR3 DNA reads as TGCAGTGCTAGAGATGGGCACAAAGATATCTTCGGCGAGCAGTACTTC. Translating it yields CSARDGHKDIFGEQYF.

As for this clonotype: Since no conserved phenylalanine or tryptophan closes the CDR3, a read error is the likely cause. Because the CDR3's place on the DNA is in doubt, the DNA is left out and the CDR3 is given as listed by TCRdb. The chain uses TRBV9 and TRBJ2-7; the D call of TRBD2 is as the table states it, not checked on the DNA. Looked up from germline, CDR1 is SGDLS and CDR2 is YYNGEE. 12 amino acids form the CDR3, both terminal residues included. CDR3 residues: CASSPPDYFRYI.

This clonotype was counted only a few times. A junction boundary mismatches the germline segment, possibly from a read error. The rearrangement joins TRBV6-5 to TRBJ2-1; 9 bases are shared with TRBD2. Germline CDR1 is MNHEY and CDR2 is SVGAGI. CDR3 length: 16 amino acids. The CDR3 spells CASSYSYAGGPSEQSF. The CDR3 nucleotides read TGTGCCAGCAGTTACTCGTACGCGGGAGGGCCCAGTGAGCAGTCCTTC.

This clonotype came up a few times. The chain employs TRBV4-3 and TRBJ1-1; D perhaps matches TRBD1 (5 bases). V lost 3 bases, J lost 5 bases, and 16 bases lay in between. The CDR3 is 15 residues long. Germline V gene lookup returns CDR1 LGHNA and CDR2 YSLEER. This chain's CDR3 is CASSHQTSGGTEAFF. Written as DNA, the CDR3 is TGCGCCAGCAGCCATCAGACTTCTGGGGGGACTGAAGCTTTCTTT.

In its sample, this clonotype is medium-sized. The CDR3 coding sequence is TGTGCCAGCAGCCCAGGGGCGGCCGGGTACACTGAAGCTTTCTTT. It codes for CASSPGAAGYTEAFF. The gene calls are TRBV5-6 and TRBJ1-1; D possibly corresponds to TRBD1 (6 bases). There are 15 residues in the CDR3. Trimming took off 4 bases at V and 3 bases at J, with 16 bases between the two ends. From germline, CDR1 is SGHDT and CDR2 YYEEEE.

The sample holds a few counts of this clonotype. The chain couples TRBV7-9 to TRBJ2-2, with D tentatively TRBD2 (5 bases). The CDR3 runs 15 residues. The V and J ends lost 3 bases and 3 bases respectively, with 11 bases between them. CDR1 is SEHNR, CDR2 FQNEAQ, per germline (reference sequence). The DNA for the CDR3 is TGTGCCAGCAGCTTGAGCGGATCGGACACCGGGGAGCTGTTTTTT. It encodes CASSLSGSDTGELFF.